One and the same sample provided the 20 T cell receptor beta chains below, sequenced in a study of T cell clones after liver transplantation. TCRdb's table, derived via immunoSEQ multiplex PCR, lists solely in-frame clones and lacks some. Altogether 55,000 to 75,000 clones are present, 70% being singletons, with the ten largest covering about 2.8%. Source: CD4+ T cells from blood, taken at the approximately 16-month timepoint. All receptors derive from a human patient who received a liver transplant. Part of the T cells may come from the graft donor.

Only a few counts were recorded for this clone. This chain connects TRBV7-9 to TRBJ2-3; D is possibly TRBD2 (6 bases). The CDR3 length is 14 residues. CDR1 SEHNR and CDR2 FQNEAQ come from the germline V gene (reference sequence). V was clipped by 3 bases and J by 2 bases, with 9 bases between them. CDR3 bases: TGTGCCAGCAGCTTGGGACTTGACACAGATACGCAGTATTTT. Translating it yields CASSLGLDTDTQYF.

The genes are TRBV5-6 and TRBJ1-3; D is possibly TRBD1 (6 bases). This CDR3 region has 15 residues. The V gene lost 4 bases and the J gene lost 4 bases, with 15 bases spanning the gap. The germline V gene encodes CDR1 SGHDT and CDR2 YYEEEE. This CDR3 is CASSLRSGVGNTIYF. The CDR3 DNA follows: TGTGCCAGCAGCCTCAGATCAGGGGTCGGAAACACCATATATTTT.

The chain carries TRBV5-1 and TRBJ2-2; D may be TRBD1 (5 bases). Germline lookup yields CDR1 SGHRS and CDR2 YFSETQ. V dropped 7 bases and J dropped 3 bases, with 19 bases sitting between them. The CDR3 has 16 amino acids. The CDR3 spells CASHQGYWVHTGELFF. CDR3 in DNA: TGCGCCAGCCACCAGGGATACTGGGTTCACACCGGGGAGCTGTTTTTT.

The sample holds a few counts of this clone. This rearrangement joins TRBV11-2 to TRBJ1-4, with D possibly matching TRBD1 (6 bases). V lost 11 bases to trimming and J lost 5 bases, with 21 bases between them. The length of the CDR3 is 15 residues. The germline V gene has CDR1 SGHAT and CDR2 FQNNGV. The CDR3: CASSLSRGGNEKLFF. The DNA of the CDR3 is TGTGCCTCATCGCTTAGCAGGGGCGGAAATGAAAAACTGTTTTTT.

In this sample, this clone turned up once. The rearrangement joins TRBV19 to TRBJ2-1; D may be TRBD2 (5 bases). The V gene's germline CDR1 is LNHDA and CDR2 SQIVND (reference sequence). Trimming cost V 3 bases and J 10 bases, with 16 bases left between them. The CDR3 covers 14 residues. CDR3 nucleotides: TGTGCCAGTAGTATTTCTCTGGGTTCGGGGGAGCAGTTCTTC. Translation: CASSISLGSGEQFF.

This chain uses TRBV29-1 with TRBJ1-1; a possible D gene is TRBD1 (6 bases). The CDR3 consists of 13 residues. V was trimmed by 6 bases and J by 1 base, leaving 12 bases between them. Germline CDR1 is SQVTM and CDR2 is ANQGSEA. The CDR3 loop reads CSVGDTRNTEAFF. The CDR3 nucleotides read TGCAGCGTGGGGGACACTAGGAACACTGAAGCTTTCTTT.

The gene calls are TRBV29-1 and TRBJ2-5; D is perhaps TRBD1 (5 bases). Germline CDR1 is SQVTM and CDR2 is ANQGSEA. This CDR3 is 11 amino acids long. Trimming pared 5 bases from V and 4 bases from J, leaving 8 bases between. The CDR3 coding sequence is TGCAGCGTTATCAGGGCAGAGACCCAGTACTTC. Its translation: CSVIRAETQYF.

This clone was observed a few times. J is TRBJ2-3 and V is TRBV9; 8 positions match TRBD2. Per the germline V gene, CDR1 is SGDLS and CDR2 is YYNGEE. The CDR3 runs to 15 residues. V was clipped by 3 bases and J by 5 bases; unmatched bases: 8. The CDR3 bases are TGTGCCAGCAGCGCCCTTAGCGGGGTTAGAGATACGCAGTATTTT. Amino acids: CASSALSGVRDTQYF.

This sequence joins TRBV7-2 and TRBJ2-2, with 12 nucleotides matching TRBD2. Germline values: CDR1 SGHTA, CDR2 FQGNSA. V dropped 0 bases and J dropped 6; count of bases not matched to a gene: 2. The CDR3 totals 16 residues. CDR3: CASSLAASGRAGELFF. CDR3 coding DNA: TGTGCCAGCAGCTTAGCCGCTAGCGGGAGGGCCGGGGAGCTGTTTTTT.

The gene calls are TRBV25-1 and TRBJ2-3; 7 bases align to TRBD2. The V gene's germline CDR1 is MGHDK and CDR2 SYGVNS. Trimming at V came to 8 bases and at J to 3 bases, leaving 5 bases not matched to a gene. This CDR3 is built from 13 residues. CDR3 protein: CASGLAETDTQYF. In DNA form, the CDR3 reads TGTGCCAGCGGGCTAGCGGAAACAGATACGCAGTATTTT.

As DNA, the CDR3 is TGCAGCGTTGATAACCCCTTAGAAGGCTACACCTTC. Translated, it gives CSVDNPLEGYTF. V is TRBV29-1 and J is TRBJ1-2; no definite D call. The CDR3 length is 12 residues. Germline V lookup: CDR1 SQVTM, CDR2 ANQGSEA. V was shortened by 3 bases and J by 8 bases, with 13 bases between the two germline ends. The whole variable domain, remainder taken from reference TRBV29-1 and TRBJ1-2, is SAVISQKPSRDICQRGTSLTIQCQVDSQVTMMFWYRQQPGQSLTLIATANQGSEATYESGFVIDKFPISRPNLTFSTLTVSNMSPEDSSIYLCSVDNPLEGYTFGSGTRLTVV.

This chain uses TRBV7-8 with TRBJ2-7; 11 nucleotides match TRBD2. V shed 3 bases and J 1 base; nucleotides not matched to a gene: 2. Germline loops: CDR1 SGHVS, CDR2 FQNEAQ. The CDR3 has 15 amino acids. Here the CDR3 reads CASSLGTSGSYEQYF. The CDR3 coding sequence is TGTGCCAGCAGCTTGGGGACTAGCGGTTCCTACGAGCAGTACTTC.

V is TRBV2 and J is TRBJ1-3; weak D call: TRBD1 (5 bases). Between the trimmed V and J ends, which lost 6 bases and 2 bases, there was a span of 17 bases. CDR3 length equals 16 residues. In germline, CDR1 is SNHLY, CDR2 FYNNEI. The CDR3 DNA reads as TGTGCCAGCAGCGGGACGGGTGGGGCTGCTGGAAACACCATATATTTT. This codes for CASSGTGGAAGNTIYF.

This chain links TRBV5-8 with TRBJ1-2, with 7 bases that match TRBD1. Germline CDR1 reads SGHTS; CDR2 reads YDEGEE. V lost 3 bases and J lost 2; bases outside the gene matches: 10. The CDR3 covers 16 residues. The CDR3 sequence is CASSSRGQPLNYGYTF. The CDR3 DNA sequence: TGTGCCAGCAGCTCGCGGGGACAGCCCCTAAACTATGGCTACACCTTC.

The CDR3 DNA is TGTGCCACCAGCAGAGATCTCGGGGTAGGGACTGGGGCCAACGTCCTGACTTTC. Its translation is CATSRDLGVGTGANVLTF. The V gene is TRBV15, the J gene TRBJ2-6, with a possible D match to TRBD2 (5 bases). This CDR3 spans 18 amino acids. The V gene lost 0 bases and the J gene lost 2 bases, with 14 bases spanning the gap. The germline CDR1 and CDR2 sequences are LNHNV and YYDKDF (reference sequence).

This clone appeared once. This chain joins TRBV9 and TRBJ2-2; D is possibly TRBD2 (6 bases). This CDR3 contains 14 residues. CDR1 and CDR2 (germline): SGDLS, YYNGEE. Deletions cut 2 bases from V and 5 bases from J, with 10 bases between. CDR3 residues: CASSVESGTGELFF. CDR3 DNA: TGTGCCAGCAGCGTGGAGAGCGGGACCGGGGAGCTGTTTTTT.

The rearrangement uses TRBV5-1 and TRBJ2-1; 15 bases agree with TRBD2. CDR3 length: 16 amino acids. V lost 3 bases, J lost 7 bases, and 5 bases stayed unmatched. Per the germline V gene, CDR1 is SGHRS and CDR2 is YFSETQ. The CDR3 loop is CASSSGLAGGPNEQFF. The CDR3, as DNA: TGCGCCAGCAGCTCTGGACTAGCGGGAGGGCCTAATGAGCAGTTCTTC.

V gene TRBV4-3 combines with J gene TRBJ2-1; 12 bases are shared with TRBD2. V lost 4 bases, J lost 0 bases, and 13 bases stayed unmatched. The germline V gene has CDR1 LGHNA and CDR2 YSLEER. This CDR3 has 20 residues. CDR3: CASSLRPLAGGLSSYNEQFF. The CDR3 DNA is TGCGCCAGCAGCCTTCGTCCCCTAGCGGGAGGGCTAAGCTCCTACAATGAGCAGTTCTTC.

The V and J genes are TRBV19 and TRBJ1-2, with TRBD1 identical over 8 bases. V lost 3 bases, J lost 4 bases, and 7 bases stayed unmatched. In germline, CDR1 is LNHDA, CDR2 SQIVND (reference sequence). The CDR3 extends over 15 amino acids. CDR3 residues: CASSILAGGSYGYTF. Written as DNA, the CDR3 is TGTGCCAGTAGTATTCTCGCAGGGGGCAGCTATGGCTACACCTTC.

The chain recombines TRBV9 with TRBJ2-3, with no clear D. The germline CDR1 and CDR2 sequences are SGDLS and YYNGEE. The CDR3 spans 14 residues. V lost 0 bases, J lost 4 bases, and 9 bases lay in between. The CDR3 loop is CASSVASRSDTQYF. CDR3 DNA: TGTGCCAGCAGCGTAGCATCGAGGTCAGATACGCAGTATTTT.